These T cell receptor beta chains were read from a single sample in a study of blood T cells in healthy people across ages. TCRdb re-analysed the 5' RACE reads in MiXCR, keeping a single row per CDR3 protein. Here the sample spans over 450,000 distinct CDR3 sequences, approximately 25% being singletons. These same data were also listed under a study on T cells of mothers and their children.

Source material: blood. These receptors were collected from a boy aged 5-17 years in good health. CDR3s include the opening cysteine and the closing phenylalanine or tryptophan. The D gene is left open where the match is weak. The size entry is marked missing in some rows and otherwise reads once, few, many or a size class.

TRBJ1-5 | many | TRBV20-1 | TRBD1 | CSAGGQGHQLQHF | TGCAGTGCTGGGGGACAGGGACATCAGCTCCAGCATTTT
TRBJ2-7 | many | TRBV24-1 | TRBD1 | CATSDSGTARYEQYF | TGTGCCACCAGTGATTCGGGGACAGCGCGCTACGAGCAGTACTTC
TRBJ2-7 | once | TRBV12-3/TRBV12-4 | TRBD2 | CASSSGPAGGYNEQYF | TGTGCCAGCAGTTCCGGACCAGCGGGGGGGTATAACGAGCAGTACTTC
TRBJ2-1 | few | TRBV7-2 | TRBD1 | CASSFDRGRVSYNEQFF | TGTGCCAGCAGCTTTGACAGGGGGCGCGTCTCCTACAATGAGCAGTTCTTC
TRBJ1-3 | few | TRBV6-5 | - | CASSYGTTIYF | TGTGCCAGCAGTTACGGTACCACCATATATTTT
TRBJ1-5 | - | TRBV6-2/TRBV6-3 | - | CASGEGLHQPQHF | TGTGCCAGTGGGGAAGGGCTCCATCAGCCCCAGCATTTT
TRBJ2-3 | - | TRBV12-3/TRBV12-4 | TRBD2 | CASSATSGGIYDTQYF | TGTGCCAGCAGTGCGACTAGCGGGGGGATATACGATACGCAGTATTTT
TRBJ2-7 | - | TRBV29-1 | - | CSVELAGSYEQYF | TGCAGCGTTGAACTGGCGGGGTCCTACGAGCAGTACTTC
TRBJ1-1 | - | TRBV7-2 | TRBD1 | CASRSTGGRNTEAFF | TGTGCCAGCAGATCCACAGGGGGACGTAACACTGAAGCTTTCTTT
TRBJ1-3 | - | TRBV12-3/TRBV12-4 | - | CASSLRTLSGNTIYF | TGTGCCAGCAGTCTCCGGACACTCTCTGGAAACACCATATATTTT
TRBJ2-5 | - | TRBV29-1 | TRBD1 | CSALYYLFQGAEETQYF | TGCAGCGCCTTGTACTACCTGTTCCAGGGGGCGGAAGAGACCCAGTACTTC
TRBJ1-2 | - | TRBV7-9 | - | CASSLVGLDTDGCTF | TGTGCCAGCAGCTTAGTTGGATTGGACACTGATGGCTGCACCTTC
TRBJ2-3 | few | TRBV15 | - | CATSRRGSDTQYF | TGTGCCACCAGCAGGAGAGGTTCAGATACGCAGTATTTT
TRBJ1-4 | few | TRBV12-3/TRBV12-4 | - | CASSPSGGSNEKLFF | TGTGCCAGCAGTCCGAGCGGGGGATCCAATGAAAAACTGTTTTTT
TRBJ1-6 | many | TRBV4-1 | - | CASSQEWGNNSPLHF | TGCGCCAGCAGCCAAGAATGGGGTAATAATTCACCCCTCCACTTT
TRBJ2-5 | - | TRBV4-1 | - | CASSQWQKETQYF | TGCGCCAGCAGCCAATGGCAGAAGGAGACCCAGTACTTC
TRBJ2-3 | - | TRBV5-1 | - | CASSLGGLMDTQYF | TGCGCCAGCAGCTTGGGGGGGCTGATGGATACGCAGTATTTT
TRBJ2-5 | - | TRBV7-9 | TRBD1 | CASSPTGVRQETQYF | TGTGCCAGCAGCCCCACAGGGGTGAGACAAGAGACCCAGTACTTC
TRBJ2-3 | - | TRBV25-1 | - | CASSDGTTSLDTQYF | TGTGCCAGCAGTGATGGGACGACTAGTCTAGATACGCAGTATTTT
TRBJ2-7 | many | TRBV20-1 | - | CSARSPVAYEQYF | TGCAGTGCTAGGAGTCCCGTAGCCTACGAGCAGTACTTC
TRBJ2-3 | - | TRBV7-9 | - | CASSLARQGTDTQYF | TGTGCCAGCAGCTTAGCTCGGCAGGGCACAGATACGCAGTATTTT
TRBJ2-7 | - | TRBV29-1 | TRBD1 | CSVEKFGTGEFYEQYF | TGCAGCGTTGAAAAATTCGGAACAGGGGAATTCTACGAGCAGTACTTC
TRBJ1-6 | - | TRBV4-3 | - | CASSAMRGTNSPLHF | TGCGCCAGCAGCGCAATGAGAGGGACTAATTCACCCCTCCACTTT
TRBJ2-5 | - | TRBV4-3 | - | CASSQDAGAGETQYF | TGCGCCAGCAGCCAAGATGCAGGGGCCGGGGAGACCCAGTACTTC
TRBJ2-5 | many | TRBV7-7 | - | CASSGAGTQETQYF | TGTGCTAGCAGCGGCGCAGGGACCCAAGAGACCCAGTACTTC
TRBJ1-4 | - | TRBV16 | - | CASSQSFRRTTNEKLFF | TGTGCCAGCAGCCAATCCTTCAGACGGACCACTAATGAAAAACTGTTTTTT
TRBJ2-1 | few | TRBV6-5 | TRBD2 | CASSSPSGRNYNEQFF | TGTGCCAGCAGTTCCCCTAGCGGGAGGAACTACAATGAGCAGTTCTTC
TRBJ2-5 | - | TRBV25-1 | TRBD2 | CASIGGGETQYF | TGTGCCAGCATCGGCGGGGGGGAGACCCAGTACTTC
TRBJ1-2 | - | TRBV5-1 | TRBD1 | CANSPDRVTYGYTF | TGCGCCAACAGCCCGGACAGGGTTACGTATGGCTACACCTTC
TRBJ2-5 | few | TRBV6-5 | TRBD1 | CASSYSWGQGGETQYF | TGTGCCAGCAGTTACTCTTGGGGACAGGGAGGGGAGACCCAGTACTTC
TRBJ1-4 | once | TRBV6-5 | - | CASNRGAGEKLFF | TGTGCCAGCAACCGAGGGGCGGGTGAAAAACTGTTTTTT
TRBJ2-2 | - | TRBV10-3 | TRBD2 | CAIRRTSGGGTGELFF | TGTGCCATCAGGAGGACTAGCGGAGGGGGCACCGGGGAGCTGTTTTTT
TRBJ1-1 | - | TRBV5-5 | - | CASSLLDTWNTEAFF | TGTGCCAGCAGCTTGTTGGACACTTGGAACACTGAAGCTTTCTTT
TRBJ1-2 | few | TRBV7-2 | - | CASSSGMDRANYGYTF | TGTGCCAGCAGCTCAGGAATGGACAGAGCTAACTATGGCTACACCTTC
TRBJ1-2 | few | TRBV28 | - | CASSFVSGYGYTF | TGTGCCAGCAGTTTTGTGTCAGGCTATGGCTACACCTTC
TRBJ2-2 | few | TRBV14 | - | CASSQGMGNTGELFF | TGTGCCAGCAGCCAAGGGATGGGTAACACCGGGGAGCTGTTTTTT